The rows below give T cell receptor beta chains drawn from one sample of a study of T cell responses to AZD1222 COVID-19 vaccine. Data came from immunoSEQ multiplex PCR; TCRdb stores just in-frame clones and leaves some out. The sample contains approximately 82,000 clones, around nine tenths of which appear only once. The material sequenced was peripheral blood, taken on day 0 of AZD1222 vaccination. The receptors originated from an adult in good health. The CDR3 runs from the conserved cysteine through the conserved F or W. Each record gives: clone size, D gene, V gene, J gene, CDR3 protein, CDR3 DNA. The D gene is left open where the match is weak. Size values are once, few and many counts, or a class for expanded clones, and some rows have none.

-	-	TRBV12-3/TRBV12-4	TRBJ2-2	CASSLWDTGELFF	TGTGCCAGCAGTTTGTGGGACACCGGGGAGCTGTTTTTT
-	-	TRBV19	TRBJ1-5	CATFSGIGGSLNQPQHF	TGTGCCACCTTCTCCGGGATAGGGGGATCCCTTAATCAGCCCCAGCATTTT
-	-	TRBV7-2	TRBJ2-5	CASSPGRGETQYF	TGTGCCAGCAGCCCCGGCAGGGGAGAGACCCAGTACTTC
-	-	TRBV6-2/TRBV6-3	TRBJ1-6	CASSSGESYNSPLHF	TGTGCCAGCAGTTCGGGGGAGTCATATAATTCACCCCTCCACTTT
-	TRBD1	TRBV6-2/TRBV6-3	TRBJ1-5	CASSRTGQVKQPQHF	TGTGCCAGCAGTAGGACAGGGCAGGTCAAACAGCCCCAGCATTTT
few	TRBD2	TRBV27	TRBJ2-7	CASSLGRGAVYEQYF	TGTGCCAGCAGTTTAGGGCGGGGGGCCGTCTACGAGCAGTACTTC
-	TRBD1	TRBV7-3	TRBJ2-3	CASSPDRGARRGQYF	TGTGCCAGCAGCCCAGACAGGGGCGCGCGGAGGGGGCAGTATTTT
-	-	TRBV5-1	TRBJ1-3	CASSLYRSSGNTIYF	TGCGCCAGCAGCTTGTACAGGAGCTCTGGAAACACCATATATTTT
-	TRBD1	TRBV14	TRBJ1-2	CASSQDLRDRGIYGYTF	TGTGCCAGCAGCCAAGATCTAAGGGACAGGGGGATCTATGGCTACACCTTC
-	-	TRBV20-1	TRBJ1-5	CSASKLPSNQPQHF	TGCAGTGCTAGTAAGCTACCGAGCAATCAGCCCCAGCATTTT
-	-	TRBV19	TRBJ1-2	CASSKQLTYGYTF	TGTGCCAGTAGTAAACAGCTTACCTATGGCTACACCTTC
-	-	TRBV4-1	TRBJ1-1	CASSQVANLNTEAFF	TGCGCCAGCAGCCAAGTTGCGAACCTCAACACTGAAGCTTTCTTT
-	-	TRBV18	TRBJ2-5	CASSTVPRGETQYF	TGTGCCAGCTCAACGGTCCCGAGAGGAGAGACCCAGTACTTC
-	TRBD1	TRBV3-1/TRBV3-2	TRBJ1-4	CASSLKTGRNEKLFF	TGTGCCAGCAGCCTTAAGACAGGGCGGAATGAAAAACTGTTTTTT
-	-	TRBV20-1	TRBJ2-7	CSASRLDEQYF	TGCAGTGCTAGTCGGCTCGACGAGCAGTACTTC
few	TRBD1	TRBV28	TRBJ1-5	CASSSPGQGFQPQHF	TGTGCCAGCAGTTCCCCGGGACAGGGCTTCCAGCCCCAGCATTTT
-	-	TRBV6-1	TRBJ1-4	CASSARSGKANEKLFF	TGTGCCAGCAGTGCCCGGTCGGGGAAGGCTAATGAAAAACTGTTTTTT
few	TRBD1	TRBV19	TRBJ2-5	CASSISGTGGDETQYF	TGTGCCAGTAGTATTTCCGGGACAGGGGGCGACGAGACCCAGTACTTC
-	TRBD2	TRBV5-6	TRBJ2-2	CASSGLAGGRTGELFF	TGTGCCAGCAGCGGACTAGCGGGGGGCCGTACCGGGGAGCTGTTTTTT
-	-	TRBV6-5	TRBJ1-2	CASSYSDGRGGYTF	TGTGCCAGCAGTTACAGCGACGGCCGAGGGGGCTACACCTTC
-	-	TRBV6-5	TRBJ1-2	CASSYPGGYTF	TGTGCCAGCAGTTACCCCGGGGGCTACACCTTC
few	TRBD1	TRBV11-2	TRBJ2-7	CASSLSGTADYEQYF	TGTGCCAGCAGCTTAAGTGGGACAGCGGACTACGAGCAGTACTTC
-	-	TRBV6-1	TRBJ1-6	CASSEGGGRVYNSPLHF	TGTGCCAGCAGTGAAGGGGGGGGCAGGGTCTATAATTCACCCCTCCACTTT
-	-	TRBV19	TRBJ2-3	CASSVPSTDTQYF	TGTGCCAGTAGTGTCCCTAGCACAGATACGCAGTATTTT
-	-	TRBV12-3/TRBV12-4	TRBJ2-3	CASSLAHRDTQYF	TGTGCCAGCAGTTTAGCTCACAGAGATACGCAGTATTTT
-	TRBD1	TRBV6-5	TRBJ2-1	CASRKGQGGYNEQFF	TGTGCCAGCAGGAAGGGACAGGGAGGCTACAATGAGCAGTTCTTC
-	-	TRBV19	TRBJ1-5	CASSLARQSYSNQPQHF	TGTGCCAGTAGTCTAGCCCGACAGAGTTATAGCAATCAGCCCCAGCATTTT
-	-	TRBV6-2/TRBV6-3	TRBJ1-2	CASSPDANYGYTF	TGTGCCAGCAGCCCCGATGCTAACTATGGCTACACCTTC
-	-	TRBV6-5	TRBJ1-3	CASRKTGMGNTIYF	TGTGCCAGCAGAAAAACAGGGATGGGAAACACCATATATTTT
-	-	TRBV19	TRBJ1-3	CASTTVGPGNTIYF	TGTGCCAGTACCACGGTTGGTCCTGGAAACACCATATATTTT
-	TRBD2	TRBV11-2	TRBJ2-5	CASSPGGVETQYF	TGTGCCAGCAGCCCCGGGGGGGTAGAGACCCAGTACTTC
-	TRBD1	TRBV10-2	TRBJ1-5	CASTAQGSNNQPQHF	TGCGCCAGCACCGCACAGGGGAGCAACAATCAGCCCCAGCATTTT
once	-	TRBV7-2	TRBJ1-6	CASSTRELLHF	TGTGCCAGCAGCACTAGGGAGCTCCTCCACTTT
-	TRBD1	TRBV27	TRBJ1-6	CASSLLVDRVQSPLHF	TGTGCCAGCAGTTTATTGGTGGACAGGGTACAATCACCCCTCCACTTT
-	-	TRBV12-3/TRBV12-4	TRBJ1-1	CASSFDTNTEAFF	TGTGCCAGCAGTTTCGACACCAACACTGAAGCTTTCTTT
-	-	TRBV28	TRBJ1-1	CASALLIGATEAFF	TGTGCCAGCGCCCTTCTAATCGGGGCGACTGAAGCTTTCTTT
-	-	TRBV7-2	TRBJ1-1	CASSRGREAFF	TGTGCCAGCAGCCGGGGTAGAGAAGCTTTCTTT
-	-	TRBV6-6	TRBJ1-1	CASSYFGRGTEAFF	TGTGCCAGCAGTTACTTTGGGAGGGGCACTGAAGCTTTCTTT
-	-	TRBV6-5	TRBJ2-6	CASRAVSSGANVLTF	TGTGCCAGCAGGGCGGTAAGCTCTGGGGCCAACGTCCTGACTTTC
-	-	TRBV6-5	TRBJ1-2	CASSYQPDRLGGYTF	TGTGCCAGCAGTTACCAACCTGACAGGTTGGGGGGCTACACCTTC
once	-	TRBV2	TRBJ1-2	CASSGGTLGRGYTF	TGTGCCAGCAGTGGGGGGACCCTGGGCCGGGGCTACACCTTC
-	TRBD2	TRBV7-2	TRBJ2-7	CASSLGGRAGTRTYEQYF	TGTGCCAGCAGCTTAGGGGGGAGGGCAGGGACTCGCACCTACGAGCAGTACTTC
once	TRBD1	TRBV2	TRBJ2-7	CASTGQRVSEQYF	TGTGCCAGCACGGGACAGCGAGTCTCCGAGCAGTACTTC